This T cell receptor beta chain came from a study of blood T cell repertoires in COVID-19. Study-wide context: COVID-19 samples, acute and convalescent, were from the United States, Italy and Spain. T cells, B-cell-depleted T cells, or PBMCs provided the cDNA or gDNA that served as material.

Source study methods: Reference gene primers were amplified, and this amplification served to estimate nucleated cell counts. Data came from immunoSEQ multiplex PCR; TCRdb stores just in-frame clones and leaves some out. V, J and clone size reflect that table, while D and trimming were determined from the DNA. The sample consists of roughly 180,000 clones, approximately 84% of them appearing once. A single count supports this clone. J lost 7 bases, V lost 2 bases, and 8 bases had no gene match. Germline V gene data show CDR1 as SGHTA and CDR2 as FQGNSA. The CDR3 has 17 residues. The chain has TRBV7-2 and TRBJ2-2; TRBD2 agrees at 12 bases. Sequencing was done on a sample of peripheral blood. This TCR was recovered from a man between 35 and 55 years old who had recovered from COVID-19. CDR3 sequence reads: CASSLRSLAGGHGELFF. For the CDR3, the DNA is TGTGCCAGCAGCTTACGATCTCTAGCGGGAGGGCACGGGGAGCTGTTTTTT. The variable domain in full, with the rest retrieved from reference TRBV7-2 and TRBJ2-2, is GAGVSQSPSNKVTEKGKDVELRCDPISGHTALYWYRQSLGQGLEFLIYFQGNSAPDKSGLPSDRFSAERTGGSVSTLTIQRTQQEDSAVYLCASSLRSLAGGHGELFFGEGSRLTVL.